One and the same sample provided the 16 T cell receptor beta chains below, sequenced in a study of Ad26.COV2.S vaccination and SARS-CoV-2 variants. TCRdb's table, derived via immunoSEQ multiplex PCR, lists solely in-frame clones and lacks some. The repertoire holds approximately 420,000 clones, approximately 88% seen once, with roughly 4% in the top ten. Noted treatment: 15 to 20 received Ad26.COV2.S at low or high dose, single or two shots; several received placebo; per-sample allocation not given. Sample collection was performed on day 63 after the first vaccine or placebo injection. Sequencing was performed on peripheral blood, taken in a trial of Ad26.COV2.S vaccine versus placebo. The receptor source for this set is a person aged 18-60 years who received the Ad26.COV2.S COVID-19 vaccine or a placebo.

The chain uses TRBV5-4 and TRBJ1-4, with TRBD1 as a possible D gene (6 bases). This CDR3 is 15 amino acids long. Trimming shortened V by 2 bases and J by 8 bases, and 16 bases separated the two germline ends. CDR1 SGHNT and CDR2 YYREEE come from the germline V gene (reference sequence). CDR3 nucleotide sequence: TGTGCCAGCAGCTTTGACAGGACGCTATCCGAAAAACTGTTTTTT. Translated: CASSFDRTLSEKLFF. Combining the CDR3 with reference TRBV5-4 and TRBJ1-4 gives the whole variable domain ETGVTQSPTHLIKTRGQQVTLRCSSQSGHNTVSWYQQALGQGPQFIFQYYREEENGRGNFPPRFSGLQFPNYSSELNVNALELDDSALYLCASSFDRTLSEKLFFGSGTQLSVL.

CDR3 sequence (DNA): TGCGCCAGCAGCCAATTTAACGGGGTAACCGGGGGGCAGTTCTTC. It specifies CASSQFNGVTGGQFF. This chain joins TRBV4-3 and TRBJ2-1; a possible D gene is TRBD2 (6 bases). Germline CDR1 is LGHNA and CDR2 is YSLEER. V was cut by 2 bases and J by 12 bases, with 20 bases left in between. This CDR3 contains 15 residues.

CDR3 DNA sequence: TGTGCCAGCAGCTTAAAGGGTTACACAGATACGCAGTATTTT. It yields the protein CASSLKGYTDTQYF. V usage is TRBV7-2 and J usage is TRBJ2-3; no clear D. With 2 bases removed from V and 2 bases from J, the gap between germline ends came to 8 bases. The CDR3 contains 14 residues. Germline V gene lookup returns CDR1 SGHTA and CDR2 FQGNSA.

V is TRBV7-8 and J is TRBJ2-2, with TRBD2 matching 8 bases. Germline V gene lookup returns CDR1 SGHVS and CDR2 FQNEAQ. The V and J ends lost 2 bases and 3 bases, in that order; junction bases with no gene match: 5. The CDR3 has 16 amino acids. In DNA form, the CDR3 reads TGTGCCAGCAGCTTATCCCGGGGGGGCGACACCGGGGAGCTGTTTTTT. It translates to CASSLSRGGDTGELFF.

The V gene is TRBV6-5, the J gene TRBJ1-5; 8 bases agree with TRBD1. Germline V gene lookup returns CDR1 MNHEY and CDR2 SVGAGI. The CDR3 runs 15 residues. Trimming at V came to 6 bases and at J to 5 bases, leaving 9 bases not matched to a gene. The CDR3 region has the DNA TGTGCCAGCAGACTGGACAGGGTAAGCGATCAGCCCCAGCATTTT. It encodes CASRLDRVSDQPQHF.

V is TRBV3-1 (or the pseudogene TRBV3-2) and J is TRBJ2-5; 12 bases align to TRBD1. J was trimmed by 5 bases and V by 4 bases; bases with no gene match: 8. This CDR3 comprises 16 residues. CDR1 is LGHDT, CDR2 YNNKEL, per germline (reference sequence). The CDR3 loop reads CASSRRDRGLYETQYF. Here the CDR3 DNA reads TGTGCCAGCAGCCGCCGGGACAGGGGGCTTTACGAGACCCAGTACTTC.

Here the CDR3 DNA reads TGTGCCAGCAGCCAAGAGGGGAAGACCCAGTACTTC. Amino acids: CASSQEGKTQYF. The rearrangement links TRBV4-2 to TRBJ2-5; the D is unclear. This CDR3 is built from 12 residues. V was trimmed by 0 bases and J by 6 bases, leaving 5 bases between them. Per the germline V gene, CDR1 is LGHNA and CDR2 is YNFKEQ.

This clone was seen more than once but under ten times. This specimen includes other DNA sequences encoding the same CDR3. V is TRBV7-3 and J is TRBJ1-1; D not certain. This CDR3 spans 13 amino acids. V lost 2 bases to trimming and J lost 2 bases, with 6 bases between them. In germline, CDR1 is SGHTA, CDR2 FQGTGA. CDR3 coding DNA: TGTGCCAGCAGCTTAGGATCTAACACTGAAGCTTTCTTT. This encodes CASSLGSNTEAFF.

This clone was seen only once. The chain is built from TRBV9 and TRBJ1-6, with TRBD1 matching 7 bases. CDR1 and CDR2 (germline): SGDLS, YYNGEE. The J segment lost 7 bases and the V segment lost 0 bases, leaving 4 bases of the junction unmatched. The CDR3 is 15 amino acids. CDR3 DNA sequence: TGTGCCAGCAGCGTAGGAGGGGGCGGGAATTCACCCCTCCACTTT. This gives the protein CASSVGGGGNSPLHF.

This rearrangement joins TRBV29-1 to TRBJ1-5, with 8 bases that match TRBD1. V lost 6 bases to trimming and J lost 5 bases; unmatched junction nucleotides: 9. Germline CDR1 and CDR2: SQVTM and ANQGSEA. The CDR3 spans 14 residues. DNA for the CDR3: TGCAGCGTAGCCACCGGGACAGGTTATCAGCCCCAGCATTTT. Its translation: CSVATGTGYQPQHF.

This clone was seen only once. This rearrangement joins TRBV30 to TRBJ1-2, with unresolved D. The length of the CDR3 is 11 residues. Looked up from germline, CDR1 is GTSNPN and CDR2 is SVGIG (reference sequence). Trimming pared 3 bases from V and 5 bases from J, leaving 7 bases between. CDR3 sequence: CAWSPDYGYTF. The CDR3 region has the DNA TGTGCCTGGAGCCCAGATTATGGCTACACCTTC.

The table lists this clone with a count of one. The chain has TRBV29-1 and TRBJ2-5, with 9 nucleotides matching TRBD1. Germline V gene sequence: CDR1 SQVTM, CDR2 ANQGSEA. With 6 bases clipped from V and 4 bases from J, the junction kept 6 bases outside the gene matches. The CDR3 has 13 amino acids. CDR3 nucleotide sequence: TGCAGCGTGGTGACAGGGGGAGGAGAGACCCAGTACTTC. Amino acid sequence: CSVVTGGGETQYF.

CDR3 nucleotide sequence: TGTGCCAGCAGCCAAGATATTTCCGGATACAATGAGCAGTTCTTC. This translates into CASSQDISGYNEQFF. This chain links TRBV4-2 with TRBJ2-1; D remains ambiguous. Germline loops: CDR1 LGHNA, CDR2 YNFKEQ. Trimming took 0 bases from V and 4 from J, leaving 10 bases between them. CDR3 length: 15 residues.

This chain joins TRBV27 and TRBJ2-3; 7 bases agree with TRBD2. The CDR3 spans 13 residues. Germline values: CDR1 MNHEY, CDR2 SMNVEV (reference sequence). V lost 2 bases and J lost 14; bases outside the gene matches: 10. For the CDR3, the DNA is TGTGCCAGCAGTTTAAAGCGCGGGGGTTCGCGGTATTTT. This translates into CASSLKRGGSRYF.

V gene TRBV18 combines with J gene TRBJ2-1, with D hard to call. This CDR3 is built from 13 residues. The germline CDR1 and CDR2 sequences are KGHSH and LQKENI. V dropped 8 bases and J dropped 7 bases, with 15 bases sitting between them. CDR3 bases: TGTGCCAGCAGGGCGGAGCTTGAGAATGAGCAGTTCTTC. Translated: CASRAELENEQFF.

The V gene is TRBV11-1, the J gene TRBJ2-1; D unclear. Germline CDR1 SGHAT, CDR2 FQDESV (reference sequence). V shed 1 base and J shed 9 bases, with 10 bases lying between them. The CDR3 sequence is 13 residues long. CDR3 nucleotide sequence: TGTGCCAGCAGCTTAGGTCTTGCAGGTGAGCAGTTCTTC. This gives the protein CASSLGLAGEQFF.